The sequence of this T cell receptor beta chain was determined in a study of shared clonotypes between healthy human individuals. Profiled with immunoSEQ multiplex PCR; TCRdb holds only in-frame clones, not every one. The table includes over a million clones, around 97% detected once. Free of recent acute infections or vaccinations, the donors were healthy HIV-negative adults. Every one of the donors was a Caucasian adult that lived in Nashville, Tennessee. CDR1 MNHEY and CDR2 SMNVEV come from the germline V gene (reference sequence). Trimming left V 4 bases short and J 2 bases short, with 19 bases between. This CDR3 region has 17 residues.

The sequenced material came from naive CD4+ T cells sorted from blood. Subset defined: CD45RA+ positively selected. The receptor comes from a man aged 25 to 40 in good health. The chain has TRBV27 and TRBJ2-3; perhaps TRBD2 as D (6 bases). CDR3 DNA sequence: TGTGCCAGCAGTTCCTGGACCGCTAGCGAGCTCACAGATACGCAGTATTTT. Its translation: CASSSWTASELTDTQYF.